Listed below are T cell receptor beta chains from one sample, sequenced in a study of monozygotic twins with inflammatory bowel disease. TCRdb re-called the 5' RACE reads and catalogs CDR3 proteins one per entry, DNA excluded. The sample has 330,000 or so distinct CDR3 sequences; the top ten hold 2% to 2.5%. Sequencing used blood. These receptors came from a human donor with ulcerative colitis or Crohn's disease, or a healthy co-twin of an affected twin (not recorded which). Each CDR3 is given with its conserved first and last residue.

j_call | v_call | cdr3_aa
TRBJ2-7 | TRBV9 | CASSVALSYTSYEQYF
TRBJ2-7 | TRBV10-3 | CAIGGTGDYEQYF
TRBJ1-1 | TRBV5-1 | CASSPLGHPTEAFF
TRBJ2-3 | TRBV20-1 | CSLRDYTDTQYF
TRBJ2-7 | TRBV6-2/TRBV6-3 | CASSYPFQGGPTYEQYF
TRBJ2-7 | TRBV20-1 | CSARYLAKSYEQYF
TRBJ2-7 | TRBV5-6 | CASSLRLDRQAARGYEQYF
TRBJ2-7 | TRBV27 | CASSLSEGPKF
TRBJ2-2 | TRBV5-6 | CASSPQISTGELFF
TRBJ2-7 | TRBV6-5 | CASSYPGGASDEQYF
TRBJ2-3 | TRBV12-2 | CASRLDRDTDTQYF
TRBJ2-7 | TRBV27 | CASSSQREGLYEQYF
TRBJ1-1 | TRBV5-5 | CASSFEALRDIEAFF
TRBJ1-1 | TRBV4-1 | CASSQDPTGDTEAFF
TRBJ1-1 | TRBV28 | CASSSYLAHHMNTEAFF
TRBJ2-4 | TRBV20-1 | CSATSSGKNMQYF
TRBJ1-6 | TRBV7-6 | CASSLDRGTNSPLHF
TRBJ1-6 | TRBV12-3/TRBV12-4 | CASSFGPGQLNSPLHF
TRBJ2-7 | TRBV7-8 | CASSLVISGPTYEQYF
TRBJ2-1 | TRBV12-3/TRBV12-4 | CASSLRLAGNEQFF
TRBJ2-3 | TRBV20-1 | CSLPQGPADTQYF
TRBJ1-2 | TRBV7-9 | CASSPGDSTRTF
TRBJ1-5 | TRBV6-2/TRBV6-3 | CASSYGDGTVQPQHF
TRBJ2-1 | TRBV10-3 | CASRDSSSYNEQFF
TRBJ2-7 | TRBV5-5 | CASSFPGLAGGDEQYF
TRBJ2-3 | TRBV5-1 | CASSWGTSDTQYF
TRBJ2-7 | TRBV20-1 | CSAGSAGPYEQYF
TRBJ2-7 | TRBV4-3 | CASSHGQYEQYF
TRBJ2-5 | TRBV28 | CASSSPPGGGETQYF
TRBJ2-3 | TRBV7-2 | CASSSKSSGGTDTQYF
TRBJ2-1 | TRBV29-1 | CSVLYREGREQFF
TRBJ2-6 | TRBV3-1 | CASSLTSGSGANVLTF
TRBJ1-2 | TRBV9 | CASSQRVEMGVRGYTF
TRBJ1-2 | TRBV25-1 | CASSEGWGSGYTF
TRBJ1-2 | TRBV4-3 | CASSQGVRGASGYGYTF
TRBJ2-1 | TRBV9 | CASSVEAANEQFF
TRBJ2-1 | TRBV29-1 | CSPPPYNEQFF